The 9 T cell receptor beta chains in this list originate from one sample, sequenced in a study of blood T cell repertoires in COVID-19. Assay used: immunoSEQ multiplex PCR; TCRdb lists only in-frame clones, some missing. The sample lists 85,000 to 95,000 clones; roughly nine tenths were seen once. Sequenced input: peripheral blood. The receptors were gathered from a woman at least 80 years old with active COVID-19.

The J gene is TRBJ1-6, the V gene TRBV28; 7 bases are shared with TRBD1. This CDR3 spans 14 amino acids. V shed 10 bases, J shed 2 bases, and the junction held 5 bases outside the gene matches. In germline, CDR1 is MDHEN, CDR2 SYDVKM. The CDR3 is CAIKGGPYNSPLHF. The CDR3 DNA sequence: TGTGCCATCAAAGGGGGCCCCTATAATTCACCCCTCCACTTT. The full variable domain, its missing parts supplied by reference TRBV28 and TRBJ1-6, is DVKVTQSSRYLVKRTGEKVFLECVQDMDHENMFWYRQDPGLGLRLIYFSYDVKMKEKGDIPEGYSVSREKKERFSLILESASTNQTSMYLCAIKGGPYNSPLHFGNGTRLTVT.

The CDR3 sequence is CASSRPGTSGTYEQYF. CDR3 nucleotide sequence: TGTGCCAGCAGCCGACCCGGGACTAGCGGGACCTACGAGCAGTACTTC. The chain links TRBV6-2 or TRBV6-3 to TRBJ2-7, with TRBD2 matching over 13 bases. Germline V gene data show CDR1 as MNHEY and CDR2 as SVGEGT. This CDR3 is 16 amino acids long. V was pared by 6 bases and J by 2 bases, with 7 bases of the junction left unmatched.

The rearrangement uses TRBV7-9 and TRBJ2-5; TRBD2 aligns across 11 bases. The CDR3 totals 16 residues. Germline assignment: CDR1 SEHNR and CDR2 FQNEAQ (reference sequence). Losses at the gene ends were 3 bases for V and 1 base for J; bases not matched to a gene: 4. The CDR3 nucleotides are TGTGCCAGCAGCTTGGGACTAGCGGTCCTCCAAGAGACCCAGTACTTC. Protein sequence: CASSLGLAVLQETQYF.

J is TRBJ1-6 and V is TRBV20-1; 7 positions agree with TRBD1. There are 11 residues in the CDR3. With V trimmed by 6 bases and J by 7 bases, 0 bases remained unmatched. Germline V gene sequence: CDR1 DFQATT, CDR2 SNEGSKA (reference sequence). This CDR3 is CSATGNSPLHF. The CDR3 nucleotides are TGCAGTGCGACAGGGAATTCACCCCTCCACTTT.

The chain links TRBV5-4 to TRBJ2-2; D might be TRBD2 (6 bases). The germline V gene has CDR1 SGHNT and CDR2 YYREEE (reference sequence). CDR3 length: 13 amino acids. The V and J ends lost 4 bases and 5 bases respectively, with 9 bases between them. CDR3 nucleotide sequence: TGTGCCAGCAGCCCCGGACTAACCGGGGAGCTGTTTTTT. As protein: CASSPGLTGELFF.

The gene calls are TRBV7-2 and TRBJ1-2, with 9 bases aligning to TRBD1. The CDR3 runs to 15 residues. Per the germline V gene, CDR1 is SGHTA and CDR2 is FQGNSA. With 2 bases clipped from V and 8 bases from J, the junction kept 9 bases outside the gene matches. The CDR3 nucleotides read TGTGCCAGCAGCTTACAACGGACAGGGGCTGAGGGCTACACCTTC. This encodes CASSLQRTGAEGYTF. Drawing the rest from reference TRBV7-2 and TRBJ1-2, the complete variable domain is GAGVSQSPSNKVTEKGKDVELRCDPISGHTALYWYRQSLGQGLEFLIYFQGNSAPDKSGLPSDRFSAERTGGSVSTLTIQRTQQEDSAVYLCASSLQRTGAEGYTFGSGTRLTVV.

V is TRBV10-3 and J is TRBJ2-3, with TRBD2 matching 7 bases. J lost 6 bases, V lost 1 base, and 4 bases had no gene match. The CDR3 is 14 residues long. Germline V lookup: CDR1 ENHRY, CDR2 SYGVKD. The CDR3 DNA reads as TGTGCCATCAGTGAGTGGCGGGAGAGGGATACGCAGTATTTT. This gives the protein CAISEWRERDTQYF.

The chain is built from TRBV7-2 and TRBJ1-2; D is ambiguous. Germline V gene lookup returns CDR1 SGHTA and CDR2 FQGNSA. V lost 1 base, J lost 4 bases, and 16 bases lay in between. The length of the CDR3 is 16 residues. CDR3 in amino acids: CASSLGPPGNGYGYTF. The CDR3 coding sequence is TGTGCCAGCAGCTTAGGCCCTCCGGGGAACGGCTATGGCTACACCTTC.

The chain employs TRBV7-8 and TRBJ2-1; D possibly corresponds to TRBD2 (5 bases). Germline V gene data show CDR1 as SGHVS and CDR2 as FQNEAQ. V lost 5 bases and J 2 bases, leaving 10 bases between the germline ends. The CDR3 has 14 amino acids. The CDR3, as DNA: TGTGCCAGCAGCCTGGAGAGGGCCTACAATGAGCAGTTCTTC. The encoded protein is CASSLERAYNEQFF.